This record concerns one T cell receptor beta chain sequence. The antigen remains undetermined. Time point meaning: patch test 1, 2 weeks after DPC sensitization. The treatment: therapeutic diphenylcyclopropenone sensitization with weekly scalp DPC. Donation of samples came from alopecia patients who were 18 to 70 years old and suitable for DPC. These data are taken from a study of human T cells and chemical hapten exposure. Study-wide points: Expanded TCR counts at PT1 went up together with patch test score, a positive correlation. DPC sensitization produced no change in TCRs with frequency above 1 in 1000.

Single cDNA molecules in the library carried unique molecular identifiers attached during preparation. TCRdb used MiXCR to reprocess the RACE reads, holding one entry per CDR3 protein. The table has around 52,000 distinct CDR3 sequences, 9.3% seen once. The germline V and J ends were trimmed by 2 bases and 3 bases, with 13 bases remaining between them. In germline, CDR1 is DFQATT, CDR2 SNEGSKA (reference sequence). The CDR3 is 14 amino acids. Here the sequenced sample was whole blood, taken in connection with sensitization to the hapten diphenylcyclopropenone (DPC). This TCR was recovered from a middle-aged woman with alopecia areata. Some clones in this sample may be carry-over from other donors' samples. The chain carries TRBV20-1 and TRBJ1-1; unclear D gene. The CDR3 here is CSARPDRSDTEAFF. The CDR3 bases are TGCAGTGCTAGACCCGACCGCTCTGACACTGAAGCTTTCTTT.